This TCR beta chain was identified during a study of cytomegalovirus exposure and HLA in healthy donors. Primers included in the PCR were 60 Vbeta and 13 Jbeta primers. The table came from immunoSEQ multiplex PCR; TCRdb's copy has only in-frame clones and leaves some out. The sample has roughly 170,000 clones, 80% to 90% seen once. Germline CDR1 reads SGHNT; CDR2 reads YYREEE (reference sequence). This CDR3 has 15 amino acids. Trimming stripped 1 base from V and 10 bases from J, with 15 bases between. The clonotype was recovered from a girl aged 2 to 10 in good health and CMV-seropositive. V is TRBV5-4 and J is TRBJ1-6; tentative D call: TRBD1 (6 bases). Material: PBMCs. The CDR3 is CASSLQGRGYSPLHF. CDR3 nucleotide sequence: TGTGCCAGCAGCTTGCAAGGCAGGGGATACTCACCCCTCCACTTT.